This T cell receptor beta chain comes out of a study of cytomegalovirus exposure and HLA in healthy donors. Study-wide findings and caveats: CMV serostatus was the only recorded immune exposure for donors. The listing of roughly 160 TCR beta chains classed them as cytomegalovirus-associated. Productive status was seen about 90% or about 30% of the time for most TCR beta V segments in an earlier analysis.

The germline V and J ends were trimmed by 5 bases and 4 bases, with 12 bases remaining between them. CDR1 and CDR2 from the germline V gene are SGHRS and YFSETQ. The CDR3 contains 14 residues. This clone came up a few times. The target antigen is unknown. Nominally healthy donors were sampled, though unrecorded immune exposures were likely. Both 60 Vbeta primers and 13 Jbeta primers went into the PCR. The repertoire was sequenced with immunoSEQ multiplex PCR; TCRdb's copy has only in-frame clones and lacks some. The sample carries 130,000 or so clones, around nine tenths recorded once. Sequenced: PBMCs. This receptor was taken from a woman in her twenties or thirties in good health and CMV-seronegative. This chain connects TRBV5-1 to TRBJ2-2, with D maybe TRBD1 (6 bases). The CDR3 DNA reads TGCGCCAGCAGGGGCCAGGGGAGCACCGGGGAGCTGTTTTTT. Protein product: CASRGQGSTGELFF.